This TCR beta chain was identified during a study of prognosis after radiotherapy for stage I lung cancer. Study-wide context: Adenocarcinomas accounted for the tumors of roughly eleven patients, and squamous cell carcinomas for those of seven.

Peripheral blood, in approximately 6.4-milliliter volumes, was drawn at each of two time points. This clonotype was counted ten times or more. Two-round multiplex PCR on genomic DNA was the method by which TCR beta CDR3 was amplified. During first-round PCR, primers specific to each TRBV and TRBJ gene were used. Universal primers were what the second PCR round relied on. TCRdb processed the multiplex PCR reads anew with MiXCR; each CDR3 protein has one entry. There are around 30,000 distinct CDR3 sequences in the sample; around 35% occur only once, and about 15% lies in the top ten. The CDR3 is made up of 15 amino acids. CDR1 is MGHRA and CDR2 is YSYEKL in the germline V gene. J gave up 3 bases and V 0 bases, and 3 bases lay outside the gene matches.

The sample consisted of PBMCs, taken before or after stereotactic body radiation therapy (not recorded which). This TCR derives from a donor of 50 years or more with non-small cell lung cancer. V gene TRBV4-1 combines with J gene TRBJ2-7; TRBD1 matches 9 bases. DNA of the CDR3: TGCGCCAGCAGCCAAGATTCGGACAGGGGCTACGAGCAGTACTTC. Its protein is CASSQDSDRGYEQYF.